This T cell receptor (beta chain) was captured by sequencing in a study of blood T cell repertoires in COVID-19. The CDR3 is made up of 15 amino acids. Trimming pared 3 bases from V and 1 base from J, leaving 12 bases between. Germline V gene sequence: CDR1 LNHDA, CDR2 SQIVND (reference sequence). TCRdb's copy holds only in-frame clones and misses some; the assay was immunoSEQ multiplex PCR. The sample yields 4,500 to 5,000 clones, around 79% seen once. This sequence was found in a man aged 70 or older with active COVID-19. The chain employs TRBV19 and TRBJ1-1, with D possibly being TRBD1 (5 bases). The material sequenced was peripheral blood. The CDR3 DNA is TGTGCCAGTAGTATGTCGGAGGGGCAGAACACTGAAGCTTTCTTT. Translation: CASSMSEGQNTEAFF. Full variable domain (missing parts from reference TRBV19 and TRBJ1-1): DGGITQSPKYLFRKEGQNVTLSCEQNLNHDAMYWYRQDPGQGLRLIYYSQIVNDFQKGDIAEGYSVSREKKESFPLTVTSAQKNPTAFYLCASSMSEGQNTEAFFGQGTRLTVV.